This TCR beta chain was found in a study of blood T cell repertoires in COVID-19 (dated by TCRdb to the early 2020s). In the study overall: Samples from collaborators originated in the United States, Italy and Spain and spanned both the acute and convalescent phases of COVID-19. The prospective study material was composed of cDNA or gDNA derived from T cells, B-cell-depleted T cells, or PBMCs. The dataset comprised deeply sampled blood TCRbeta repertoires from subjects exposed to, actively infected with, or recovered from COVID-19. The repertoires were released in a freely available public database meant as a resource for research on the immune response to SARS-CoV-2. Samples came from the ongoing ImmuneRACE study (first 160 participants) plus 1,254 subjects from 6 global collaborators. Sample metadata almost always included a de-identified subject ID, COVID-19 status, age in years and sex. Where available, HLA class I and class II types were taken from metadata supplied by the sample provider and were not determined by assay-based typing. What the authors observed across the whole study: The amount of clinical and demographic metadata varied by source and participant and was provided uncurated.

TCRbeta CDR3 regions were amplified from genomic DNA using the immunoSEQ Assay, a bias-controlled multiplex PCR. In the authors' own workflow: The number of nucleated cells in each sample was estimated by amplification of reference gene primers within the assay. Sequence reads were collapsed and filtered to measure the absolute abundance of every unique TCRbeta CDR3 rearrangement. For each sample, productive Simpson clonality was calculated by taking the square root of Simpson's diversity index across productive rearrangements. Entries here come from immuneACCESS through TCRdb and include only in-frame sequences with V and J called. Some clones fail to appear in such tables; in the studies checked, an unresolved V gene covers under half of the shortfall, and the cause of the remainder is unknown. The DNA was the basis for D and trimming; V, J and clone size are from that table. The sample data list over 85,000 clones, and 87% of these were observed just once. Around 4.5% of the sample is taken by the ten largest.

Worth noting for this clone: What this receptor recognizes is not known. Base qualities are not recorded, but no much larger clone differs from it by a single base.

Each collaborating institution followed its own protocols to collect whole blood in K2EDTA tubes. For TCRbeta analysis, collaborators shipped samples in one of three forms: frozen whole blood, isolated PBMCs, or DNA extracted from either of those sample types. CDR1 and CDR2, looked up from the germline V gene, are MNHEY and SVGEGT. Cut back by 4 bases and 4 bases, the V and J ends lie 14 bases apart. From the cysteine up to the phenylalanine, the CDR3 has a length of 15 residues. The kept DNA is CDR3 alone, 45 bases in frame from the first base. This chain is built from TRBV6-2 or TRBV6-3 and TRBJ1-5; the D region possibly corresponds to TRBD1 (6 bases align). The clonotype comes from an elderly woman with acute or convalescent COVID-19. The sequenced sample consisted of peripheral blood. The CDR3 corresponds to CASSSRQVRNQPQHF. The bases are TGTGCCAGCAGTTCACGACAGGTCCGGAATCAGCCCCAGCATTTT.